This is a list of T cell receptor beta chains from one sample in a study of CD8 T cells in Susac syndrome. TCRdb re-derived calls from the immunoSEQ multiplex PCR reads in MiXCR, one entry per CDR3 protein. This sample has approximately 130,000 distinct CDR3 sequences, with about 90% found just once. The material sequenced was CD8+ T cells from PBMCs. The receptors originated from a human donor with multiple sclerosis. CDR3s include the opening cysteine and the closing phenylalanine or tryptophan. Each record gives: V gene, J gene, D gene, CDR3 length, CDR3 DNA, CDR3 protein. D genes are given only for firm matches.

V gene: TRBV24-1; J gene: TRBJ1-5; D gene: .; CDR3 length: 14; CDR3 DNA: TGTGCCACCAGTGATTCGGGGGGCAATCAGCCCCAGCATTTT; CDR3 protein: CATSDSGGNQPQHF
V gene: TRBV7-6; J gene: TRBJ2-1; D gene: .; CDR3 length: 14; CDR3 DNA: TGTGCCAGCAGCTTACAGGCTAGCCGCGATGAGCAGTTCTTC; CDR3 protein: CASSLQASRDEQFF
V gene: TRBV24-1; J gene: TRBJ2-1; D gene: .; CDR3 length: 13; CDR3 DNA: TGTGCCACCAGTGAGGCGGGTCCGTACGGGCAGTTCTTC; CDR3 protein: CATSEAGPYGQFF
V gene: TRBV11-2; J gene: TRBJ1-2; D gene: .; CDR3 length: 13; CDR3 DNA: TGTGCCAGCAGCCCTCGCGGGGACTGGGGCTACACCTTC; CDR3 protein: CASSPRGDWGYTF
V gene: TRBV6-5; J gene: TRBJ2-5; D gene: .; CDR3 length: 14; CDR3 DNA: TGTGCCAGCAGTTACTCGGCGATCCAAGAGACCCAGTACTTC; CDR3 protein: CASSYSAIQETQYF
V gene: TRBV7-9; J gene: TRBJ2-7; D gene: .; CDR3 length: 13; CDR3 DNA: TGTGCCAGCGGTTCTGGCCATTCCTACGAGCAGTACTTC; CDR3 protein: CASGSGHSYEQYF
V gene: TRBV9; J gene: TRBJ2-1; D gene: .; CDR3 length: 17; CDR3 DNA: TGTGCCAGCAGCGTAGCTGTCGACAACCTCCTATACAATGAGCAGTTCTTC; CDR3 protein: CASSVAVDNLLYNEQFF
V gene: TRBV27; J gene: TRBJ2-7; D gene: .; CDR3 length: 14; CDR3 DNA: TGTGCCAGCAGCCATCCCCCCCCAGGGGACGAGCAGTACTTC; CDR3 protein: CASSHPPPGDEQYF
V gene: TRBV5-1; J gene: TRBJ1-1; D gene: .; CDR3 length: 12; CDR3 DNA: TGCGCCAGCTCCTACGGGGTCACTGAAGCTTTCTTT; CDR3 protein: CASSYGVTEAFF
V gene: TRBV20-1; J gene: TRBJ2-3; D gene: .; CDR3 length: 17; CDR3 DNA: TGCAGTGCTAGACAAAATTTGCTTAGCGGAGTCACAGATACGCAGTATTTT; CDR3 protein: CSARQNLLSGVTDTQYF
V gene: TRBV19; J gene: TRBJ2-1; D gene: .; CDR3 length: 15; CDR3 DNA: TGTGCCAGTAGTGTGGTATCAGGGAATGAAAATGAGCAGTTCTTC; CDR3 protein: CASSVVSGNENEQFF
V gene: TRBV7-9; J gene: TRBJ2-3; D gene: TRBD1; CDR3 length: 12; CDR3 DNA: TGTGCCAGCAGCCTAGGGACAGGGGCGCAGTATTTT; CDR3 protein: CASSLGTGAQYF
V gene: TRBV12-3/TRBV12-4; J gene: TRBJ1-1; D gene: .; CDR3 length: 15; CDR3 DNA: TGTGCCAGCAGTTTGAAGAGGGGCCTGGGCACTGAAGCTTTCTTT; CDR3 protein: CASSLKRGLGTEAFF
V gene: TRBV4-1; J gene: TRBJ2-5; D gene: TRBD1; CDR3 length: 17; CDR3 DNA: TGCGCCAGCAGCCAAGCCAGGACAGGGGGCTCGGGTGAGACCCAGTACTTC; CDR3 protein: CASSQARTGGSGETQYF
V gene: TRBV6-2/TRBV6-3; J gene: TRBJ2-7; D gene: .; CDR3 length: 13; CDR3 DNA: TGTGCCAGCAGTTACTTGGACAGCTCGGAGCAGTACTTC; CDR3 protein: CASSYLDSSEQYF
V gene: TRBV4-3; J gene: TRBJ2-1; D gene: TRBD2; CDR3 length: 14; CDR3 DNA: TGCGCCAGCAGCCAAGTAGCGGGAGTCAATGAGCAGTTCTTC; CDR3 protein: CASSQVAGVNEQFF
V gene: TRBV6-5; J gene: TRBJ1-3; D gene: TRBD1; CDR3 length: 13; CDR3 DNA: TGTGCCAGCTGCCAGGGGGCTGGAAACACCATATATTTT; CDR3 protein: CASCQGAGNTIYF
V gene: TRBV3-1; J gene: TRBJ2-7; D gene: .; CDR3 length: 13; CDR3 DNA: TGTGCCAGCAGCCATCTTAATGAGTACGAGCAGTACTTC; CDR3 protein: CASSHLNEYEQYF
V gene: TRBV7-7; J gene: TRBJ1-4; D gene: TRBD1; CDR3 length: 14; CDR3 DNA: TGTGCCAGCAGCTTAGAGGCAGGGGGCGGAAAACTGTTTTTT; CDR3 protein: CASSLEAGGGKLFF
V gene: TRBV29-1; J gene: TRBJ2-5; D gene: .; CDR3 length: 15; CDR3 DNA: TGCAGCGTTGAATGGGTCTCTCTAGCAGAAGAGACCCAGTACTTC; CDR3 protein: CSVEWVSLAEETQYF
V gene: TRBV5-6; J gene: TRBJ2-1; D gene: .; CDR3 length: 12; CDR3 DNA: TGTGCCAGCAGCTTTGGAACTCTTGAGCAGTTCTTC; CDR3 protein: CASSFGTLEQFF
V gene: TRBV27; J gene: TRBJ1-1; D gene: .; CDR3 length: 13; CDR3 DNA: TGTGCCAGCAGGGTGTCGGGGATTACTGAAGCTTTCTTT; CDR3 protein: CASRVSGITEAFF
V gene: TRBV7-9; J gene: TRBJ2-4; D gene: .; CDR3 length: 15; CDR3 DNA: TGTGCCAGCAGCTGGGCGTCCCAGGGGCCCAACATTCAGTACTTC; CDR3 protein: CASSWASQGPNIQYF